This TCR beta chain was captured in a study of T-cell memory formation after mild COVID-19. Findings and limits, study-wide: Within pre-infection memory, some responding clones were found, suggesting cross-reactive memory joined. Still unconfirmed is whether the second-wave clones peaking on day 37 recognized SARS-CoV-2.

5'RACE primed from the constant segment yielded TCR alpha and TCR beta cDNA libraries bearing sample barcodes and UMIs. From the 5' RACE reads, TCRdb called clonotypes with MiXCR, one entry per CDR3 protein. This table has 550,000 to 600,000 distinct CDR3 sequences, about 20% appearing once. This clonotype has more than one count but fewer than ten. Its matching antigen is unknown. V lost 1 base and J lost 0, with 10 bases in between. CDR3 length: 16 residues. Looked up from germline, CDR1 is LGHDT and CDR2 is YNNKEL (reference sequence). The receptor's source is an adult woman who had mild COVID-19 (a few samples of this study predate the infection). Cell type and time point are not known. Material for sequencing was PBMCs or a T cell subset sorted from them (not recorded which). This chain connects TRBV3-1 to TRBJ1-3; maybe TRBD1 (6 bases). CDR3 DNA: TGTGCCAGCAGCCAAGGAGGAGGGGGCTCTGGAAACACCATATATTTT. Its translation: CASSQGGGGSGNTIYF.